Sequencing of this T cell receptor beta chain was carried out in a study of sequential checkpoint blockade in melanoma. On the study more broadly: Patients were randomized 1:1 to nivolumab-then-ipilimumab or ipilimumab-then-nivolumab first-line. Maintenance nivolumab came after either treatment sequence.

Clones were read by immunoSEQ multiplex PCR, and TCRdb kept only the in-frame ones, dropping some. The table records thousands of clones, about 80% of them present only once. Treatment of the sample: randomized to nivolumab then ipilimumab (arm A) or the reverse (arm B). This CDR3 has 15 amino acids. After removal of 0 bases from V and 6 bases from J, the junction contained 6 bases not matched to a gene. CDR1 PRHDT and CDR2 FYEKMQ come from the germline V gene (reference sequence). This receptor was obtained from a human donor with melanoma. The source was CD8+ T cells sorted from blood (inferred from file names), collected from a patient given nivolumab and ipilimumab in sequence. The rearrangement links TRBV13 to TRBJ1-2, with 8 bases that match TRBD1. The CDR3 sequence: CASSLGADRVNGYTF. In DNA form, the CDR3 reads TGTGCCAGCAGCTTAGGCGCGGACAGGGTGAATGGCTACACCTTC.